These T cell receptor beta chains were read from a single sample in a study of CD8 T cells in Susac syndrome. TCRdb re-derived calls from the immunoSEQ multiplex PCR reads in MiXCR, one entry per CDR3 protein. The profile shows around 95,000 distinct CDR3 sequences, about 95% of them singletons. The sequenced material came from CD8+ T cells from PBMCs. These receptors all stem from a human donor with Susac syndrome. The CDR3 runs from the conserved cysteine through the conserved F or W. Fields, in order: V gene, J gene, clone size, D gene, CDR3 DNA, CDR3 protein. A D gene is named only where the DNA matches it firmly. Not all rows give a size; the values are once, few, many and, for expanded clones, a class.

TRBV27	TRBJ1-5	.	TRBD1	TGTGCCAGCAGTTTGGAAACCCAGGGGGACAATCAGCCCCAGCATTTT	CASSLETQGDNQPQHF
TRBV20-1	TRBJ1-1	.	.	TGCAGTGCTAGAGTCGGGGGGCCCACCACTGAAGCTTTCTTT	CSARVGGPTTEAFF
TRBV13	TRBJ1-5	.	.	TGTGCCAGCAGCCATGGGCAGGGCAATCAGCCCCAGCATTTT	CASSHGQGNQPQHF
TRBV20-1	TRBJ2-1	.	TRBD2	TGCAGTGCTAGACCCGACTCGGCGGGGGGGCCGTGGTTGGAGCAGTTCTTC	CSARPDSAGGPWLEQFF
TRBV3-1	TRBJ1-1	.	.	TGTGCCAGCAGCGACAGCAACACTGAAGCTTTCTTT	CASSDSNTEAFF
TRBV29-1	TRBJ2-4	few	.	TGCAGCGTTGAGCAGGGCCCCCAAAACATTCAGTACTTC	CSVEQGPQNIQYF
TRBV2	TRBJ1-6	.	.	TGTGCCAGCAGACGTGACGGGGTTCATGTCGGTTCACCCCTCCACTTT	CASRRDGVHVGSPLHF
TRBV15	TRBJ2-7	.	.	TGTGCCACCCAAGGGACAACCTACGAGCAGTACTTC	CATQGTTYEQYF
TRBV20-1	TRBJ2-5	.	TRBD2	TGCAGTGCTAGCTTGGCGGGAGGGGAAGAGACCCAGTACTTC	CSASLAGGEETQYF
TRBV5-1	TRBJ1-2	once	.	TGCGCCAGCAGCCCCCGAGCAGGGTCCGCATCGGGCTACACCTTC	CASSPRAGSASGYTF
TRBV29-1	TRBJ2-1	.	.	TGCAGCCTATCGGGGCGGAGCAATGAGCAGTTCTTC	CSLSGRSNEQFF
TRBV9	TRBJ2-1	.	.	TGTGCCAGCAGCCTCCAGGGCTCCTACAATGAGCAGTTCTTC	CASSLQGSYNEQFF
TRBV2	TRBJ2-7	.	.	TGTGCCAGCAGTCCGACAGGCCACTCCTACGAGCAGTACTTC	CASSPTGHSYEQYF
TRBV7-2	TRBJ1-4	.	.	TGTGCCAGCAGCCCTACTCGGGACGTTGCAACTAATGAAAAACTGTTTTTT	CASSPTRDVATNEKLFF
TRBV13	TRBJ2-1	.	TRBD2	TGTGCCAGCAGGGAACTAGCGGGGGGGGCTTGGCAGTTCTTC	CASRELAGGAWQFF
TRBV23-1	TRBJ1-1	.	.	TGCGCCACCCTAGGGAGGGAGGGTACGAACACTGAAGCTTTCTTT	CATLGREGTNTEAFF
TRBV14	TRBJ2-2	.	.	TGTGCCAGCAGCCAAGGACCGAACACCGGGGAGCTGTTTTTT	CASSQGPNTGELFF
TRBV10-2	TRBJ1-4	.	TRBD1	TGCGCCAGCTCAGGGGGGACAGGGGATGAAAAACTGTTTTTT	CASSGGTGDEKLFF
TRBV15	TRBJ2-5	once	TRBD2	TGTGCCACCAGCAGAGTGGCGGGAGAGGCGGAGACCCAGTACTTC	CATSRVAGEAETQYF
TRBV20-1	TRBJ2-3	.	.	TGCAGTGCTAGAGTAGTCGGACTTAACACAGATACGCAGTATTTT	CSARVVGLNTDTQYF
TRBV4-1	TRBJ2-1	.	.	TGCGCCAGCAGCCAAGCGAGAGTTGATGGGGATGAGCAGTTCTTC	CASSQARVDGDEQFF
TRBV9	TRBJ2-1	.	TRBD2	TGTGCCAGCAGCGCCCCGGGACTAGCGGGGGGCGGCAATGAGCAGTTCTTC	CASSAPGLAGGGNEQFF
TRBV6-5	TRBJ1-1	.	.	TGTGCCAGCAGTGTCGGGCACTTCACTGAAGCTTTCTTT	CASSVGHFTEAFF
TRBV29-1	TRBJ2-3	.	.	TGCAGCGTTCTGACGGGGGTCACAGATACGCAGTATTTT	CSVLTGVTDTQYF
TRBV20-1	TRBJ1-1	.	.	TGCAGTGCTAGAGAGTTTGGAACTGAAGCTTTCTTT	CSAREFGTEAFF
TRBV12-3/TRBV12-4	TRBJ1-5	.	.	TGTGCCAGCAGTTTGTCGGGGGGCTATCAGCCCCAGCATTTT	CASSLSGGYQPQHF
TRBV6-4	TRBJ2-3	.	.	TGTGCCAGCAGTGACTCGGACACAGATACGCAGTATTTT	CASSDSDTDTQYF
TRBV4-1	TRBJ1-1	once	.	TGCGCCAGCAGCCCCCGGACGCCCCGTGCTGAAGCTTTCTTT	CASSPRTPRAEAFF
TRBV27	TRBJ2-4	.	.	TGTGCCAGCAGTTTTGGGGCCAAAAACATTCAGTACTTC	CASSFGAKNIQYF
TRBV28	TRBJ2-7	.	TRBD2	TGTGCCAGCAGACCAACTAGCGGGAGTTCGTACGAGCAGTACTTC	CASRPTSGSSYEQYF
TRBV15	TRBJ2-1	.	.	TGTGCCACCAGCCCCGAGGGGGTATACAATGAGCAGTTCTTC	CATSPEGVYNEQFF
TRBV19	TRBJ2-3	.	.	TGTGCCAGTAGTATAGAGGGACAACTTACAGATACGCAGTATTTT	CASSIEGQLTDTQYF
TRBV3-1	TRBJ2-7	.	.	TGTGCCAGCAGCCAACGTGAAGTGGACTACGAGCAGTACTTC	CASSQREVDYEQYF
TRBV29-1	TRBJ1-4	once	.	TGCAGCGTTTCCACGGCTAATGAAAAACTGTTTTTT	CSVSTANEKLFF
TRBV5-6	TRBJ2-5	.	TRBD1	TGTGCCAGCAGCTATCTGGACAGGAGTAGGGTGACCCAGTACTTC	CASSYLDRSRVTQYF
TRBV6-2/TRBV6-3	TRBJ2-5	.	TRBD2	TGTGCCAGCAGCCGGGACTACCAGGGAGAGACCCAGTACTTC	CASSRDYQGETQYF
TRBV29-1	TRBJ2-4	once	.	TGCAGCGTTTTCGACCCACTAGCCAAAAACATTCAGTACTTC	CSVFDPLAKNIQYF
TRBV10-1	TRBJ2-3	.	.	TGCGCCAGCAGTGAGGTCCGGGCGATTAGCACAGATACGCAGTATTTT	CASSEVRAISTDTQYF
TRBV9	TRBJ1-1	.	.	TGTGCCAGCAGCGTAGGGACAGCGAACACTGAAGCTTTCTTT	CASSVGTANTEAFF
TRBV12-3/TRBV12-4	TRBJ2-2	.	TRBD1	TGTGCCAGCACCACAGGGGTGATCGGGGAGCTGTTTTTT	CASTTGVIGELFF
TRBV10-3	TRBJ1-1	.	TRBD1	TGTGCCATCAGCGACAGGGGGGACACTGAAGCTTTCTTT	CAISDRGDTEAFF
TRBV28	TRBJ2-7	once	.	TGTGCCAGCAGTACCGGGACAGCTGGGCGGGGGTACGAGCAGTACTTC	CASSTGTAGRGYEQYF
TRBV29-1	TRBJ2-6	once	.	TGCAGCGTTGAAGTCCCAGGACGCTCTGGGGCCAACGTCCTGACTTTC	CSVEVPGRSGANVLTF
TRBV7-8	TRBJ2-3	.	.	TGTGCCAGCAGCTTAGAGGTGTTAGTAACACCAGATACGCAGTATTTT	CASSLEVLVTPDTQYF
TRBV13	TRBJ2-7	few	.	TGTGCCAGCAGCTTGAGAGGGAGCTACGAGCAGTACTTC	CASSLRGSYEQYF
TRBV9	TRBJ2-7	.	TRBD2	TGTGCCAGCAGCCCCAGCCCCAGCGGGGACCTATACGAGCAGTACTTC	CASSPSPSGDLYEQYF
TRBV25-1	TRBJ1-2	.	.	TGTGCCAGCAGCAAATATGATGGGTTGAATGGCTACACCTTC	CASSKYDGLNGYTF
TRBV3-1	TRBJ2-4	once	TRBD2	TGTGCCAGCAGCCGGAGCGGGATACTAGCCAAAAACATTCAGTACTTC	CASSRSGILAKNIQYF
TRBV18	TRBJ2-6	.	.	TGTGCCAGCTCACCGCCCTCTGGGGCCAACGTCCTGACTTTC	CASSPPSGANVLTF
TRBV29-1	TRBJ2-2	.	.	TGCAGCGCGACCGTAACCGGGGAGCTGTTTTTT	CSATVTGELFF
TRBV28	TRBJ2-7	.	.	TGTGCCAGCAGTCTGCCACCAGGGTCCTCCTACGAGCAGTACTTC	CASSLPPGSSYEQYF
TRBV28	TRBJ2-1	.	.	TGTGCCAGCAGTTTAGGAACAGGGAAGGGGAATGAGCAGTTCTTC	CASSLGTGKGNEQFF
TRBV15	TRBJ2-1	once	TRBD2	TGTGCCACCAGCAGGGAAGGGACTAGCGGTTACAATGAGCAGTTCTTC	CATSREGTSGYNEQFF